This T cell receptor (beta chain) was sequenced during a study of blood T cell repertoires in COVID-19. The overall study: Samples of COVID-19 (acute and convalescent) were obtained from the United States, Italy and Spain. Sample material is recorded as cDNA or gDNA derived from T cells, B-cell-depleted T cells, or PBMCs.

The V gene end was trimmed by 6 bases and the J gene end by 3 bases; junction bases not matched to a gene: 2. This CDR3 region has 13 residues. The germline V gene encodes CDR1 SGHAT and CDR2 FQNNGV. In the original processing: Reference gene primers were amplified, and this amplification served to estimate nucleated cell counts. Generated by immunoSEQ multiplex PCR, the TCRdb table keeps only in-frame clones and is missing some. D and trimming come from the DNA, and the V and J calls and clone size come from that table. The sample yields some 290,000 clones, 81% seen once. The clonotype was recovered from a woman aged 55-70 years with active or convalescent COVID-19. The chain recombines TRBV11-2 with TRBJ2-5; 9 bases map to TRBD1. The sample was peripheral blood. Written as DNA, the CDR3 is TGTGCCAGCAGAAGGACAGGGGAAGAGACCCAGTACTTC. It yields the protein CASRRTGEETQYF.